This T cell receptor (beta chain) was sequenced during a study of STAT5B mutations in CD4+ large granular lymphocyte leukemia. Methods used by the authors: The detection floor for productive clonotype frequency was 2.59 x 10-5. Clones were read by immunoSEQ multiplex PCR, and TCRdb kept only the in-frame ones, dropping some. V and J calls and clone size come straight from that table; D and trimming were deduced from the DNA. Of some 21,000 clones listed, about 80% are singletons. This clone was detected a few times. The sequence came from a human donor in good health. Specimen: CD4+ T cells from blood buffy coats.

The CDR3, as DNA: TGTGCCTGGAGTAGAGACTATGGCTACACCTTC. Translating it yields CAWSRDYGYTF. This chain links TRBV30 with TRBJ1-2; D remains unclear. V was shortened by 2 bases and J by 3 bases, with 4 bases between the two germline ends. There are 11 residues in the CDR3. Germline V gene data show CDR1 as GTSNPN and CDR2 as SVGIG (reference sequence).